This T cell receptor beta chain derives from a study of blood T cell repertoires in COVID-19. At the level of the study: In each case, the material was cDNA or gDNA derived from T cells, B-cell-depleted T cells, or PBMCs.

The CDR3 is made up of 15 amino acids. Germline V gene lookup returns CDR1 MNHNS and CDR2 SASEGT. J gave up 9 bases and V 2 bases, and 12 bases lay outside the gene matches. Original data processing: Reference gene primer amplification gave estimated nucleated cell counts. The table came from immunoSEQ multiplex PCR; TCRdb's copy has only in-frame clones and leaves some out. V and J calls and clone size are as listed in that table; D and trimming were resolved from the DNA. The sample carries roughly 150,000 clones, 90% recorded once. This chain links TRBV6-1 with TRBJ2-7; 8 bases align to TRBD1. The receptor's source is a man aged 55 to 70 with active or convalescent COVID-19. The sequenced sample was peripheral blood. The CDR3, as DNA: TGTGCCAGCAGTGAAAGGACAGGGTCCATTACGAGGCAGTACTTC. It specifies CASSERTGSITRQYF.